Each of the 30 T cell receptor beta chains below was sequenced from the same sample in a study of CD8 T cells in Susac syndrome. Roughly 0.45 to 1 ug RNA was reverse transcribed with random hexamers. A single record per CDR3 protein comes from TCRdb applying MiXCR to the immunoSEQ multiplex PCR reads. The sample yields 300,000 to 350,000 distinct CDR3 sequences, about 90% seen once. The sequencing sample was made of CD4+ T cells from PBMCs. The receptors derive from a human donor with multiple sclerosis.

Remarks on this clonotype: An end of the junction differs from the germline gene, which may be a read error. V gene TRBV4-3 combines with J gene TRBJ2-2; TRBD1 agrees at 9 bases. Per germline, CDR1 LGHNA and CDR2 YSLEER. The length of the CDR3 is 17 residues. DNA of the CDR3: TGCGCCAGCAGCCAAGTCTGGACAGGGGCGAACACCAGGGAGCTGTTTTTT. This gives the protein CASSQVWTGANTRELFF.

V is TRBV19 and J is TRBJ1-6; 8 bases map to TRBD1. Germline assignment: CDR1 LNHDA and CDR2 SQIVND (reference sequence). CDR3 length equals 13 residues. The junction had 5 bases not matched to a gene; V was cut back by 10 bases and J by 6 bases. The CDR3: CATRTGPNSPLHF. CDR3 bases: TGTGCCACACGGACAGGGCCTAATTCACCCCTCCACTTT.

J is TRBJ2-2 and V is TRBV15; D possibly uses TRBD1 or TRBD2 (6 bases each). The germline V gene has CDR1 LNHNV and CDR2 YYDKDF (reference sequence). The CDR3 has 15 amino acids. V was cut by 3 bases and J by 4 bases, with 12 bases left in between. The CDR3 sequence: CATSRRGDGTGELFF. CDR3 coding DNA: TGTGCCACCAGCAGGAGGGGGGACGGCACCGGGGAGCTGTTTTTT.

A word on this clonotype: One end of the junction fails to match germline, which may point to a read error. The chain couples TRBV7-2 to TRBJ2-6; D might be TRBD1 (5 bases). Per germline, CDR1 SGHTA and CDR2 FQGNSA. The CDR3 consists of 17 residues. The CDR3 coding sequence is TGCGCCAGCAGCCAAGAAACAAGGGGCTCTGGGGCCAACGTCCTGACTTTC. This translates into CASSQETRGSGANVLTF.

The chain links TRBV30 to TRBJ2-2, with D unresolved. Germline CDR1 reads GTSNPN; CDR2 reads SVGIG (reference sequence). Trimming cost V 2 bases and J 8 bases, with 12 bases left between them. The CDR3 runs 13 residues. Written as DNA, the CDR3 is TGTGCCTGGAGTAGGGTGCAGCTGGGGGAGCTGTTTTTT. It encodes CAWSRVQLGELFF. The full variable domain, with the rest looked up from reference TRBV30 and TRBJ2-2, is SQTIHQWPATLVQPVGSPLSLECTVEGTSNPNLYWYRQAAGRGLQLLFYSVGIGQISSEVPQNLSASRPQDRQFILSSKKLLLSDSGFYLCAWSRVQLGELFFGEGSRLTVL.

The V gene is TRBV19, the J gene TRBJ2-4; D not resolved. V was cut by 5 bases and J by 8 bases, with 16 bases left in between. This CDR3 comprises 14 residues. The V gene's germline CDR1 is LNHDA and CDR2 SQIVND (reference sequence). The CDR3 coding sequence is TGTGCCAGTAGTGCACGTCAGACCTGGGACATTCAGTACTTC. As protein: CASSARQTWDIQYF.

This chain uses TRBV5-1 with TRBJ2-7; unclear D gene. The V end was cut by 0 bases, the J end by 5 bases, with 12 bases between. The germline gives CDR1 SGHRS, CDR2 YFSETQ. The CDR3 consists of 14 residues. This CDR3 is CASSLGAFDDEQYF. The DNA for the CDR3 is TGCGCCAGCAGCTTGGGGGCCTTCGACGACGAGCAGTACTTC. Combining the CDR3 with reference TRBV5-1 and TRBJ2-7 gives the whole variable domain KAGVTQTPRYLIKTRGQQVTLSCSPISGHRSVSWYQQTPGQGLQFLFEYFSETQRNKGNFPGRFSGRQFSNSRSEMNVSTLELGDSALYLCASSLGAFDDEQYFGPGTRLTVT.

This chain's CDR3 is CASSPWTGGTNYGYTF. CDR3 DNA: TGTGCCAGCAGCCCCTGGACAGGGGGGACTAACTATGGCTACACCTTC. The V gene is TRBV3-1, the J gene TRBJ1-2, with 10 bases lining up with TRBD1. After removal of 4 bases from V and 0 bases from J, the junction contained 5 bases not matched to a gene. This CDR3 comprises 16 residues. Per germline, CDR1 LGHDT and CDR2 YNNKEL (reference sequence).

This chain connects TRBV2 to TRBJ2-3, with 7 bases aligning to TRBD1. Germline CDR1 SNHLY, CDR2 FYNNEI. V shed 5 bases and J 1 base; nucleotides not matched to a gene: 6. The CDR3 consists of 15 residues. The CDR3 protein is CASSYNRGRTDTQYF. In nucleotides, the CDR3 is TGTGCCAGCAGTTACAACAGGGGACGCACAGATACGCAGTATTTT.

The chain carries TRBV2 and TRBJ1-5; 8 nucleotides agree with TRBD1. V lost 7 bases to trimming and J lost 2 bases; unmatched junction nucleotides: 7. Germline lookup yields CDR1 SNHLY and CDR2 FYNNEI. The CDR3 runs 15 residues. The DNA of the CDR3 is TGTGCCAGCACCCCTCTGGACAGGGGCAATCAGCCCCAGCATTTT. Translation: CASTPLDRGNQPQHF.

V gene TRBV20-1 combines with J gene TRBJ2-1; D is ambiguous. Deletions cut 2 bases from V and 11 bases from J, with 13 bases between. Per the germline V gene, CDR1 is DFQATT and CDR2 is SNEGSKA (reference sequence). This CDR3 contains 12 residues. The CDR3, as DNA: TGCAGTGCTAGATTTGAAGGTAGGCAGCAGTTCTTC. Its translation: CSARFEGRQQFF.

The genes are TRBV23-1 and TRBJ1-1, with D unclear. TRBV23-1 is filed as an ORF, its function uncertain. Trimming removed 9 bases from V and 2 bases from J, with 22 bases in between. The CDR3 covers 16 residues. CDR3 DNA: TGCGCCAGGTTGTATACTTTCAGAGAGATAAACACTGAAGCTTTCTTT. This gives the protein CARLYTFREINTEAFF.

This chain connects TRBV4-2 to TRBJ2-7, with TRBD2 matching over 7 bases. J was trimmed by 7 bases and V by 4 bases; bases with no gene match: 13. Germline lookup yields CDR1 LGHNA and CDR2 YNFKEQ. The CDR3 length is 15 residues. This CDR3 reads CASSPSGMEFVEQYF. The DNA of the CDR3 is TGTGCCAGCAGCCCGAGCGGGATGGAATTCGTGGAGCAGTACTTC.

The genes are TRBV3-1 and TRBJ1-2; D is perhaps TRBD1 (6 bases). The ends were cut back, 8 bases at V and 4 bases at J, with 20 bases in the middle. This CDR3 has 15 residues. Per germline, CDR1 LGHDT and CDR2 YNNKEL (reference sequence). CDR3: CASRSAYTGSYGYTF. In DNA form, the CDR3 reads TGTGCCAGCCGATCGGCTTATACAGGGTCCTATGGCTACACCTTC.

The chain couples TRBV20-1 to TRBJ2-1, with 10 bases matching TRBD2. This CDR3 has 14 amino acids. V shed 3 bases, J shed 12 bases, and the junction held 11 bases outside the gene matches. Germline V CDR1 and CDR2: DFQATT, SNEGSKA (reference sequence). The CDR3 is CSARDQAGGQRQFF. CDR3 bases: TGCAGTGCTAGGGACCAAGCGGGAGGGCAGCGGCAGTTCTTC.

This sequence joins TRBV20-1 and TRBJ1-4; tentatively, D is TRBD1 (5 bases). The CDR3 loop spans 15 amino acids. Germline V CDR1 and CDR2: DFQATT, SNEGSKA (reference sequence). V was trimmed by 3 bases and J by 2 bases, leaving 13 bases between them. The CDR3 region has the DNA TGCAGTGCTAGTGTCGGGGGAACGACTAATGAAAAACTGTTTTTT. Translation: CSASVGGTTNEKLFF.

The chain links TRBV6-6 to TRBJ1-6, with 8 bases fitting TRBD1. Trimming removed 3 bases from V and 5 bases from J; junction bases left unmatched: 6. The CDR3 spans 16 residues. Germline loops: CDR1 MNHNY, CDR2 SVGAGI (reference sequence). This CDR3 reads CASSYSGQGNNSPLHF. CDR3 DNA: TGTGCCAGCAGTTATAGTGGACAGGGCAATAATTCACCCCTCCACTTT.

This sequence joins TRBV12-5 and TRBJ1-1; 7 nucleotides match TRBD1. In germline, CDR1 is LGHNT, CDR2 FRNRAP. The CDR3 is 15 amino acids. V shed 1 base, J shed 2 bases, and the junction held 4 bases outside the gene matches. The chain's CDR3 is CASGLDRGENTEAFF. The CDR3 DNA is TGTGCTAGTGGTTTGGACAGGGGAGAAAACACTGAAGCTTTCTTT.

The chain joins TRBV7-3 to TRBJ1-1; D uncertain. The germline gives CDR1 SGHTA, CDR2 FQGTGA. The CDR3 loop spans 14 amino acids. V shed 5 bases and J shed 4 bases, with 14 bases lying between them. The CDR3 reads CASSPIVPGTEAFF. CDR3 sequence (DNA): TGTGCCAGCAGCCCCATAGTCCCAGGCACTGAAGCTTTCTTT.

The CDR3 DNA follows: TGTGCCAGCAGTTTAAGGGGACAGGGTTCAGGCTACACCTTC. Its translation: CASSLRGQGSGYTF. V gene TRBV12-3 or TRBV12-4 combines with J gene TRBJ1-2; 9 positions agree with TRBD1. J was trimmed by 8 bases and V by 2 bases; bases with no gene match: 6. This CDR3 has 14 residues.

The V and J genes are TRBV12-3 or TRBV12-4 and TRBJ1-5; 12 nucleotides match TRBD1. J was trimmed by 2 bases and V by 7 bases; bases with no gene match: 6. This CDR3 spans 16 amino acids. Here the CDR3 reads CASTLGQGARNQPQHF. CDR3 sequence (DNA): TGTGCCAGCACCCTGGGACAGGGGGCGCGCAATCAGCCCCAGCATTTT.

The V and J genes are TRBV20-1 and TRBJ2-7; D ambiguous. Trimming took 0 bases from V and 5 from J, leaving 14 bases between them. CDR1 is DFQATT and CDR2 is SNEGSKA in the germline V gene (reference sequence). The CDR3 sequence is 14 residues long. The CDR3 loop is CSARDDPRIHEQYF. CDR3 DNA sequence: TGCAGTGCTAGAGACGACCCTAGAATCCACGAGCAGTACTTC.

J is TRBJ2-3 and V is TRBV5-1; D ambiguous. CDR3 length: 16 amino acids. In germline, CDR1 is SGHRS, CDR2 YFSETQ. V was shortened by 3 bases and J by 2 bases, with 16 bases between the two germline ends. The CDR3 DNA reads TGCGCCAGCAGCTCTAACGCCGGCGTCGACACAGATACGCAGTATTTT. Protein sequence: CASSSNAGVDTDTQYF.

The chain joins TRBV29-1 to TRBJ2-3; TRBD2 agrees at 11 bases. Trimming took 7 bases from V and 8 from J; bases not matched to a gene: 8. Germline CDR1 and CDR2: SQVTM and ANQGSEA. This CDR3 spans 13 amino acids. The CDR3 coding sequence is TGCAGCGGTTCCGGGACTAGCGGAGCTACGCAGTATTTT. Translating gives CSGSGTSGATQYF.

This chain joins TRBV20-1 and TRBJ2-1; possible D gene TRBD2, 6 bases. The germline V and J ends were trimmed by 3 bases and 0 bases, with 12 bases remaining between them. The CDR3 consists of 15 residues. In germline, CDR1 is DFQATT, CDR2 SNEGSKA (reference sequence). For the CDR3, the DNA is TGCAGTGCTAGGTTGGGACTTTCCTCCTACAATGAGCAGTTCTTC. This codes for CSARLGLSSYNEQFF.

This chain uses TRBV18 with TRBJ2-2, with a possible D match to TRBD1 (6 bases). Per germline, CDR1 KGHSH and CDR2 LQKENI. V shed 6 bases and J shed 0 bases, with 17 bases lying between them. The CDR3 runs to 17 residues. This CDR3 is CASSDTVGAANTGELFF. CDR3 DNA sequence: TGTGCCAGCTCCGACACAGTGGGGGCGGCGAACACCGGGGAGCTGTTTTTT.

V usage is TRBV3-1 and J usage is TRBJ2-1; no reliable D call. Germline CDR1 and CDR2: LGHDT and YNNKEL (reference sequence). The CDR3 has 14 residues. Trimming removed 8 bases from V and 12 bases from J, with 23 bases in between. CDR3 coding DNA: TGTGCCAGCGGACCAAATATACCAGGAGTTGGGCAGTTCTTC. This codes for CASGPNIPGVGQFF.

J is TRBJ1-4 and V is TRBV4-2, with 12 positions matching TRBD1. V trimming: 1 base; J trimming: 7 bases; junction bases outside the gene matches: 4. CDR3 length: 16 amino acids. Looked up from germline, CDR1 is LGHNA and CDR2 is YNFKEQ. The CDR3 nucleotides read TGTGCCAGCAGCCAAGGGGACAGGGGGCGAGGTGAAAAACTGTTTTTT. It encodes CASSQGDRGRGEKLFF.

V and J are TRBV19 and TRBJ1-1, with D perhaps matching TRBD1 (6 bases). CDR3 length: 14 amino acids. Trimming shortened V by 4 bases and J by 1 base, and 10 bases separated the two germline ends. Germline V gene sequence: CDR1 LNHDA, CDR2 SQIVND (reference sequence). CDR3 in DNA: TGTGCCAGTAGTAGGGAAGGGGGGAACACTGAAGCTTTCTTT. Translation gives CASSREGGNTEAFF.

The DNA for the CDR3 is TGTGCCAGCAAGCAACTAGGGGATGAGCAGTTCTTC. Translation gives CASKQLGDEQFF. V usage is TRBV7-2 and J usage is TRBJ2-1, with D possibly being TRBD1 or TRBD2 (5 bases each). The CDR3 is made up of 12 amino acids. Deletions cut 7 bases from V and 8 bases from J, with 12 bases between. Germline loops: CDR1 SGHTA, CDR2 FQGNSA.